The 26 T cell receptor beta chains in this list originate from one sample, sequenced in a study of shared clonotypes between healthy human individuals. The protocol was immunoSEQ multiplex PCR, while the TCRdb copy is restricted to in-frame clones and leaves out a portion. Among over a million clones, around 98.5% were seen once, and the ten largest hold around 0.38%. Sequenced material: naive CD4+ T cells sorted from blood. Subset given: CD45RA+ positively selected. The source is a man aged 25 to 45 in good health.

Only one count was recorded for this clone. The chain is built from TRBV5-4 and TRBJ2-2; TRBD2 matches at 7 bases. Per germline, CDR1 SGHNT and CDR2 YYREEE (reference sequence). V was pared by 4 bases and J by 0 bases, with 9 bases of the junction left unmatched. This CDR3 is 17 amino acids long. CDR3 protein: CASSGGGIGSNTGELFF. The CDR3 DNA reads TGTGCCAGCAGCGGGGGAGGGATAGGTTCGAACACCGGGGAGCTGTTTTTT. The full variable domain, in which reference TRBV5-4 and TRBJ2-2 provide the parts outside the CDR3, is ETGVTQSPTHLIKTRGQQVTLRCSSQSGHNTVSWYQQALGQGPQFIFQYYREEENGRGNFPPRFSGLQFPNYSSELNVNALELDDSALYLCASSGGGIGSNTGELFFGEGSRLTVL.

The rearrangement uses TRBV11-2 and TRBJ2-7; unclear D gene. The germline V gene has CDR1 SGHAT and CDR2 FQNNGV. Trimming removed 5 bases from V and 0 bases from J, with 2 bases in between. CDR3 size: 11 residues. CDR3 amino acids: CASSVSYEQYF. The CDR3 bases are TGTGCCAGCAGCGTCTCCTACGAGCAGTACTTC.

The rearrangement links TRBV7-6 to TRBJ2-3; a possible D gene is TRBD2 (6 bases). The CDR3 totals 15 residues. Germline loops: CDR1 SGHVS, CDR2 FNYEAQ. Trimming took off 0 bases at V and 6 bases at J, with 13 bases between the two ends. For the CDR3, the DNA is TGTGCCAGCAGCTTAGCTGGGACTGGGGTGGATACGCAGTATTTT. Translated: CASSLAGTGVDTQYF.

This chain uses TRBV11-2 with TRBJ2-1; D ambiguous. Looked up from germline, CDR1 is SGHAT and CDR2 is FQNNGV. The CDR3 loop spans 15 amino acids. V was pared by 5 bases and J by 4 bases, with 15 bases between. This CDR3 is CASSPRVLLYNEQFF. CDR3 DNA: TGTGCCAGCAGCCCCCGGGTCCTCCTTTACAATGAGCAGTTCTTC.

The V gene is TRBV28, the J gene TRBJ2-1; 12 nucleotides align to TRBD2. The V segment lost 7 bases and the J segment 4 bases; nucleotides outside the gene matches: 8. The CDR3 runs to 16 residues. Germline V CDR1 and CDR2: MDHEN, SYDVKM. The CDR3, as DNA: TGTGCCAGCACCCGAACCGGGACTAGCGGGTACAATGAGCAGTTCTTC. The encoded protein is CASTRTGTSGYNEQFF.

The chain employs TRBV2 and TRBJ2-3; 10 bases line up with TRBD2. Trimming removed 6 bases from V and 5 bases from J; junction bases left unmatched: 11. The CDR3 runs 16 residues. Per the germline V gene, CDR1 is SNHLY and CDR2 is FYNNEI. The CDR3, as DNA: TGTGCCAGCAGGTTTGGTAGCGGGAGGTTTATAGATACGCAGTATTTT. It is translated as CASRFGSGRFIDTQYF.

As concerns this clone: Different DNA sequences within this sample yield the same CDR3. The chain combines TRBV7-9 with TRBJ2-1; tentatively, D is TRBD2 (6 bases). The CDR3 spans 13 residues. V was shortened by 5 bases and J by 4 bases, with 9 bases between the two germline ends. From germline, CDR1 is SEHNR and CDR2 FQNEAQ (reference sequence). In nucleotides, the CDR3 is TGTGCCAGCAGCCTCGGGACTTACAATGAGCAGTTCTTC. Protein sequence: CASSLGTYNEQFF.

V is TRBV7-2 and J is TRBJ1-2; no definite D call. V lost 2 bases to trimming and J lost 8 bases, with 12 bases between them. Germline CDR1 SGHTA, CDR2 FQGNSA. This CDR3 contains 13 residues. This chain's CDR3 is CASSLPGFGGYTF. The CDR3 DNA is TGTGCCAGCAGCTTACCGGGATTCGGAGGCTACACCTTC.

The chain joins TRBV19 to TRBJ2-1, with D perhaps TRBD2 (6 bases). V lost 9 bases to trimming and J lost 9 bases, with 21 bases between them. The CDR3 is 14 residues long. CDR1 is LNHDA, CDR2 SQIVND, per germline (reference sequence). The CDR3 loop is CASARDSGFGEQFF. DNA for the CDR3: TGTGCCAGCGCCCGGGACTCCGGGTTCGGTGAGCAGTTCTTC.

The chain has TRBV5-8 and TRBJ2-2; no reliable D call. There are 13 residues in the CDR3. Trimming took 4 bases from V and 4 from J, leaving 8 bases between them. CDR1 and CDR2 from the germline V gene are SGHTS and YDEGEE. The CDR3 region has the DNA TGTGCCAGCAGCCAGGTATTCACCGGGGAGCTGTTTTTT. It codes for CASSQVFTGELFF.

V is TRBV5-1 and J is TRBJ2-1; 8 nucleotides line up with TRBD2. CDR3 length: 16 amino acids. Germline trimming cut 0 bases from V and 5 bases from J; bases unmatched to any gene: 7. Germline-derived CDR1 and CDR2 are SGHRS and YFSETQ. In nucleotides, the CDR3 is TGCGCCAGCAGCTTGGTTGGCGGGAGGACCAACAATGAGCAGTTCTTC. Amino acid sequence: CASSLVGGRTNNEQFF.

The rearrangement uses TRBV9 and TRBJ2-2; either TRBD1 or TRBD2 may supply D (5 bases each). V shed 1 base and J shed 1 base, with 11 bases lying between them. The CDR3 contains 16 residues. CDR1 and CDR2 from the germline V gene are SGDLS and YYNGEE. CDR3 amino acids: CASSVRGTGNTGELFF. The CDR3 DNA reads TGTGCCAGCAGCGTACGGGGAACAGGGAACACCGGGGAGCTGTTTTTT.

The chain couples TRBV7-9 to TRBJ2-3; D perhaps matches TRBD2 (7 bases). Trimming cost V 2 bases and J 2 bases, with 23 bases left between them. CDR1 SEHNR and CDR2 FQNEAQ come from the germline V gene (reference sequence). The CDR3 spans 19 residues. The CDR3 protein is CASSLFGGSGQPITDTQYF. CDR3 nucleotides: TGTGCCAGCAGCTTATTCGGGGGGTCTGGACAGCCCATCACAGATACGCAGTATTTT.

V and J are TRBV6-5 and TRBJ2-7; D assignment may be TRBD1 or TRBD2 (5 bases each). V lost 5 bases, J lost 0 bases, and 14 bases lay in between. The CDR3 is 15 residues long. Germline V gene data show CDR1 as MNHEY and CDR2 as SVGAGI. CDR3 DNA: TGTGCCAGCAGTCGCGTGGGGGTGGGCTCCTACGAGCAGTACTTC. Protein sequence: CASSRVGVGSYEQYF.

The chain combines TRBV5-1 with TRBJ2-5; D perhaps matches TRBD2 (6 bases). CDR1 is SGHRS, CDR2 YFSETQ, per germline. V gave up 3 bases and J gave up 2 bases, with 14 bases separating them. This CDR3 contains 15 residues. The CDR3 nucleotides are TGCGCCAGCAGCTCCGCGGGACGGACACAAGAGACCCAGTACTTC. Translating gives CASSSAGRTQETQYF.

The V and J genes are TRBV25-1 and TRBJ2-5, with D possibly TRBD2 on 5 matching bases. The CDR3 has 11 amino acids. V was pared by 5 bases and J by 7 bases, with 8 bases between. Germline-derived CDR1 and CDR2 are MGHDK and SYGVNS. CDR3 bases: TGTGCCAGCAGTCGGGCGGGGACCCAGTACTTC. This gives the protein CASSRAGTQYF. The entire variable domain, with the rest obtained from reference TRBV25-1 and TRBJ2-5, is as follows: EADIYQTPRYLVIGTGKKITLECSQTMGHDKMYWYQQDPGMELHLIHYSYGVNSTEKGDLSSESTVSRIRTEHFPLTLESARPSHTSQYLCASSRAGTQYFGPGTRLLVL.

CDR3 sequence (DNA): TGTGCCAGTAGTGCCCACATGGAAACGCAGTATTTT. Translation: CASSAHMETQYF. This chain links TRBV19 with TRBJ2-3; no definite D call. From germline, CDR1 is LNHDA and CDR2 SQIVND (reference sequence). The V end was cut by 5 bases, the J end by 9 bases, with 12 bases between. The CDR3 totals 12 residues. The entire variable domain, with the rest obtained from reference TRBV19 and TRBJ2-3, is as follows: DGGITQSPKYLFRKEGQNVTLSCEQNLNHDAMYWYRQDPGQGLRLIYYSQIVNDFQKGDIAEGYSVSREKKESFPLTVTSAQKNPTAFYLCASSAHMETQYFGPGTRLTVL.

V usage is TRBV19 and J usage is TRBJ2-7, with no clear D. Trimming removed 3 bases at V and 3 bases at J, with 6 bases between. The CDR3 is 12 residues long. Germline loops: CDR1 LNHDA, CDR2 SQIVND (reference sequence). The CDR3 reads CASSITDYEQYF. The CDR3 DNA follows: TGTGCCAGTAGTATTACGGACTACGAGCAGTACTTC. The entire variable domain, with the rest obtained from reference TRBV19 and TRBJ2-7, is as follows: DGGITQSPKYLFRKEGQNVTLSCEQNLNHDAMYWYRQDPGQGLRLIYYSQIVNDFQKGDIAEGYSVSREKKESFPLTVTSAQKNPTAFYLCASSITDYEQYFGPGTRLTVT.

The V gene is TRBV18, the J gene TRBJ1-5, with 10 bases identical to TRBD1. There are 19 residues in the CDR3. V lost 6 bases to trimming and J lost 3 bases; unmatched junction nucleotides: 17. From germline, CDR1 is KGHSH and CDR2 LQKENI. The CDR3 DNA is TGTGCCAGCTCCCTAAAAAGCTCTACCGGGACAGGGGTCAATCAGCCCCAGCATTTT. Its translation is CASSLKSSTGTGVNQPQHF.

The chain employs TRBV5-1 and TRBJ2-5; 14 bases align to TRBD2. Germline lookup yields CDR1 SGHRS and CDR2 YFSETQ. The CDR3 length is 16 residues. Losses at the gene ends were 5 bases for V and 6 bases for J; bases not matched to a gene: 9. The chain's CDR3 is CASSEGTSGRGQTQYF. In DNA form, the CDR3 reads TGCGCCAGCAGTGAAGGGACTAGCGGGAGAGGACAGACCCAGTACTTC.

The chain combines TRBV11-2 with TRBJ2-1; D remains unclear. Trimming shortened V by 2 bases and J by 3 bases, and 2 bases separated the two germline ends. Per germline, CDR1 SGHAT and CDR2 FQNNGV. The CDR3 sequence is 12 residues long. The CDR3 spells CASSLIYNEQFF. For the CDR3, the DNA is TGTGCCAGCAGCTTAATCTACAATGAGCAGTTCTTC.

The chain has TRBV19 and TRBJ2-7, with D possibly being TRBD1 (5 bases). The CDR3 has 13 amino acids. CDR1 and CDR2 (germline): LNHDA, SQIVND (reference sequence). V was trimmed by 4 bases and J by 0 bases, leaving 7 bases between them. This chain's CDR3 is CASSTTVSYEQYF. CDR3 in DNA: TGTGCCAGTAGTACGACAGTCTCCTACGAGCAGTACTTC.

This chain connects TRBV5-8 to TRBJ1-2; D uncertain. The germline V gene has CDR1 SGHTS and CDR2 YDEGEE. Trimming pared 7 bases from V and 0 bases from J, leaving 1 base between. The CDR3 runs to 10 residues. CDR3 DNA: TGTGCCAGCCCTAACTATGGCTACACCTTC. Translating gives CASPNYGYTF.

The chain is built from TRBV28 and TRBJ1-1; no reliable D call. Trimming removed 6 bases at V and 5 bases at J, with 16 bases between. The germline V gene encodes CDR1 MDHEN and CDR2 SYDVKM. The CDR3 consists of 14 residues. CDR3 sequence reads: CASRVGGPGTEAFF. In DNA, the CDR3 is TGTGCCAGCAGGGTCGGCGGACCGGGGACTGAAGCTTTCTTT.

J is TRBJ2-2 and V is TRBV18; maybe TRBD1 (5 bases). The V gene's germline CDR1 is KGHSH and CDR2 LQKENI. The CDR3 runs to 16 residues. Between the trimmed V and J ends, which lost 2 bases and 4 bases, there was a span of 14 bases. The CDR3 reads CASSPNWQGSTGELFF. The CDR3 nucleotides read TGTGCCAGCTCACCAAATTGGCAGGGTAGCACCGGGGAGCTGTTTTTT.

This chain joins TRBV7-2 and TRBJ1-2; 7 bases are a match to TRBD1. Germline V gene lookup returns CDR1 SGHTA and CDR2 FQGNSA. The junction had 7 bases not matched to a gene; V was cut back by 5 bases and J by 4 bases. This CDR3 is built from 14 residues. The CDR3 DNA reads TGTGCCAGCAGCCTAGGGACAGTCAGCTATGGCTACACCTTC. It codes for CASSLGTVSYGYTF.